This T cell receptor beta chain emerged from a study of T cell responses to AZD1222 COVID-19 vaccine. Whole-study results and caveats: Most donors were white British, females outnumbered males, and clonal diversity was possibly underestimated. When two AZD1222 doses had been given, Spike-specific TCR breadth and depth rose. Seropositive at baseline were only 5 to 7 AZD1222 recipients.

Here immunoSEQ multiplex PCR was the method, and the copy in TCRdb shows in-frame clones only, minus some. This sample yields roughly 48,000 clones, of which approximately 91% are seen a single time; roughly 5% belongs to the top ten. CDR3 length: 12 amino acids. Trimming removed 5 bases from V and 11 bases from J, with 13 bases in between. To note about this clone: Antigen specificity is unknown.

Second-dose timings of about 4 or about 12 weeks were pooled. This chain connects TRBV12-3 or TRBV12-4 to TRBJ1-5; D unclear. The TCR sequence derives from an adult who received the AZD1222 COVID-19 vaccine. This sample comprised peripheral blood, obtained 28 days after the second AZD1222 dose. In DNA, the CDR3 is TGTGCCAGCAGTGATACCGGGCTTTCCCAGCATTTT. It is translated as CASSDTGLSQHF.